A selection of T cell receptor beta chains follows, all from one sample in a study of cytotoxic CD8 clonotypes in ibrutinib-treated CLL. Profiling relied on immunoSEQ multiplex PCR, and the TCRdb table lists in-frame clones only, not all of them. Here the sample spans roughly 150,000 clones, approximately 90% being singletons. The sequencing used PBMCs, collected at disease progression, from a patient treated with ibrutinib. Source of these receptors: a human donor with chronic lymphocytic leukemia. The CDR3 runs from the conserved cysteine through the conserved F or W. A D gene is named only where the DNA matches it firmly. Expanded clones get a size class; other rows say once, few or many, or leave the size out.

v_call	cdr3_length	d_call	clone_size	j_call	cdr3_aa	cdr3_nt
TRBV5-1	15	TRBD2	NA	TRBJ2-7	CASSWGLAGGVEQYF	TGCGCCAGCAGCTGGGGACTAGCGGGAGGAGTCGAGCAGTACTTC
TRBV28	20	NA	NA	TRBJ2-1	CASSLWPGGGGSWSYNEQFF	TGTGCCAGCAGTTTATGGCCAGGGGGAGGTGGTTCGTGGTCCTACAATGAGCAGTTCTTC
TRBV6-5	13	NA	NA	TRBJ2-2	CASARGYTGELFF	TGTGCCAGCGCCCGGGGCTACACCGGGGAGCTGTTTTTT
TRBV4-1	15	NA	NA	TRBJ2-2	CASSQDPSVAGELFF	TGCGCCAGCAGCCAAGACCCTAGTGTAGCCGGGGAGCTGTTTTTT
TRBV5-1	18	NA	NA	TRBJ2-7	CASSERSPVSRGGYEQYF	TGCGCCAGCAGCGAACGAAGTCCGGTATCCAGGGGGGGTTACGAGCAGTACTTC
TRBV21-1	15	NA	NA	TRBJ1-4	CASSKGTEANEKLFF	TGTGCCAGCAGCAAAGGGACCGAAGCAAATGAAAAACTGTTTTTT
TRBV5-1	15	NA	NA	TRBJ2-2	CASSISGQNTGELFF	TGCGCCAGCAGCATCTCAGGACAGAACACCGGGGAGCTGTTTTTT
TRBV27	14	NA	NA	TRBJ2-5	CASSLGGVAETQYF	TGTGCCAGCAGTTTAGGGGGAGTGGCCGAGACCCAGTACTTC
TRBV27	13	NA	NA	TRBJ1-1	CASTPGRNTEAFF	TGTGCCAGCACCCCCGGACGGAACACTGAAGCTTTCTTT
TRBV9	15	TRBD1	NA	TRBJ1-2	CASSTGTGAIYGYTF	TGTGCCAGCAGCACAGGGACAGGGGCTATCTATGGCTACACCTTC
TRBV30	13	NA	NA	TRBJ1-2	CAWSAHTDYGYTF	TGTGCCTGGAGCGCACATACCGACTATGGCTACACCTTC
TRBV21-1	15	NA	NA	TRBJ2-7	CASSKAGWSSYEQYF	TGTGCCAGCAGCAAAGCAGGCTGGAGTTCGTACGAGCAGTACTTC
TRBV7-3	15	NA	NA	TRBJ1-1	CASSLTPFRDTEAFF	TGTGCCAGCAGCTTAACGCCCTTTAGAGACACTGAAGCTTTCTTT
TRBV18	17	NA	NA	TRBJ1-1	CASSPLDGQIKRAEAFF	TGTGCCAGCTCACCACTCGATGGACAAATTAAAAGGGCTGAAGCTTTCTTT
TRBV6-5	15	NA	NA	TRBJ2-7	CASTKLGGSIYEQYF	TGTGCCAGCACAAAGCTCGGGGGTTCCATCTACGAGCAGTACTTC
TRBV13	16	NA	NA	TRBJ2-7	CASSLWSGPPPGEQYF	TGTGCCAGCAGCTTGTGGAGTGGACCACCCCCGGGAGAGCAGTACTTC
TRBV7-6	15	NA	NA	TRBJ2-1	CASSLAVGSYNEQFF	TGTGCCAGCAGCTTAGCCGTAGGGTCCTACAATGAGCAGTTCTTC
TRBV29-1	12	NA	NA	TRBJ2-1	CSVAYRYNEQFF	TGCAGCGTTGCGTACAGGTACAATGAGCAGTTCTTC
TRBV5-1	14	NA	NA	TRBJ2-1	CASSQAATYNEQFF	TGCGCCAGCAGCCAGGCAGCTACCTACAATGAGCAGTTCTTC
TRBV5-4	16	TRBD1	NA	TRBJ2-1	CASSRGTGRIYNEQFF	TGTGCCAGCAGCCGGGGGACAGGGAGGATTTACAATGAGCAGTTCTTC
TRBV9	15	NA	once	TRBJ2-2	CASSVLSGATGELFF	TGTGCCAGCAGCGTACTTAGCGGAGCAACCGGGGAGCTGTTTTTT
TRBV21-1	13	NA	NA	TRBJ1-2	CASWWGQRDGYTF	TGTGCCAGTTGGTGGGGACAGAGGGATGGCTACACCTTC
TRBV27	13	NA	once	TRBJ1-3	CASSLDRGNTIYF	TGTGCCAGCAGTTTAGACAGGGGAAACACCATATATTTT
TRBV7-9	11	NA	NA	TRBJ1-2	CASSLNKGYTF	TGTGCCAGCAGCTTAAACAAGGGCTACACCTTC
TRBV6-6	15	TRBD2	once	TRBJ2-5	CASSPAGLAEETQYF	TGTGCCAGCAGTCCTGCGGGACTAGCGGAAGAGACCCAGTACTTC
TRBV11-3	16	NA	NA	TRBJ2-3	CASSQSGWGGRDTQYF	TGTGCCAGCAGCCAAAGCGGGTGGGGAGGACGCGATACGCAGTATTTT
TRBV5-8	17	TRBD2	NA	TRBJ2-3	CASSWTGTSQETDTQYF	TGTGCCAGCAGCTGGACCGGGACTAGCCAAGAGACAGATACGCAGTATTTT
TRBV21-1	16	NA	NA	TRBJ2-1	CASSKPRDRVYNEQFF	TGTGCCAGCAGCAAACCCCGGGACAGAGTCTACAATGAGCAGTTCTTC
TRBV7-9	16	NA	NA	TRBJ2-7	CASSLVTGTFSYEQYF	TGTGCCAGCAGCTTGGTGACCGGGACTTTCTCCTACGAGCAGTACTTC
TRBV7-6	15	TRBD1	NA	TRBJ1-5	CASSLWDRGDQPQHF	TGTGCCAGCAGCTTGTGGGACAGGGGGGATCAGCCCCAGCATTTT
TRBV27	13	NA	NA	TRBJ1-2	CASSFPSGFGYTF	TGTGCCAGCAGTTTCCCTTCGGGATTTGGCTACACCTTC
TRBV29-1	16	NA	few	TRBJ1-1	CSVENPLGQIRGEAFF	TGCAGCGTTGAAAACCCCCTCGGACAGATTCGCGGTGAAGCTTTCTTT
TRBV5-1	14	NA	NA	TRBJ1-1	CASSWQRQGTEAFF	TGCGCCAGCAGCTGGCAACGGCAAGGCACTGAAGCTTTCTTT
TRBV5-1	15	TRBD2	NA	TRBJ2-7	CASSLVSGSAYEQYF	TGCGCCAGCAGCTTGGTTAGCGGGAGTGCTTACGAGCAGTACTTC
TRBV4-2	17	TRBD2	NA	TRBJ2-2	CASSQDSPGGRTGELFF	TGTGCCAGCAGCCAAGATTCCCCGGGAGGAAGAACCGGGGAGCTGTTTTTT